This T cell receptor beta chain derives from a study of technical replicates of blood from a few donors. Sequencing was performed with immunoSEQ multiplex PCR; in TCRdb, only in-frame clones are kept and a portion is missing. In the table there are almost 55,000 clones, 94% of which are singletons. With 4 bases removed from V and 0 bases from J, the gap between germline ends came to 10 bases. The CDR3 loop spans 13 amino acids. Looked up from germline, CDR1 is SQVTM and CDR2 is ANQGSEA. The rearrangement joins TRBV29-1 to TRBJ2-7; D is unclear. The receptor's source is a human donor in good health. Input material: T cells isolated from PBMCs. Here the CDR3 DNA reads TGCAGCGTTGTGGTCGGTTTCTCCTACGAGCAGTACTTC. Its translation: CSVVVGFSYEQYF.